A selection of T cell receptor beta chains follows, all from one sample in a study of T cell responses to AZD1222 COVID-19 vaccine. The protocol was immunoSEQ multiplex PCR, while the TCRdb copy is restricted to in-frame clones and leaves out a portion. The sample shows more than 60,000 clones, 70% to 85% of them seen only once. Specimen: peripheral blood, collected on day 0 of AZD1222 vaccination. The origin of the receptors is an adult in good health. Each CDR3 is given with its conserved first and last residue. A D gene is named only where the DNA matches it firmly. Rows give clone size only sometimes, using once, few, many, or a class for an expanded clone.

v_gene	d_gene	abundance	j_gene	CDR3nt	CDR3aa
TRBV5-4	.	.	TRBJ1-2	TGTGCCAGCAGCTTTCAGGGGAGGAATAACTATGGCTACACCTTC	CASSFQGRNNYGYTF
TRBV9	.	.	TRBJ1-2	TGTGCCAGCAGTGTCTCGGATACTAACTATGGCTACACCTTC	CASSVSDTNYGYTF
TRBV7-8	.	few	TRBJ1-3	TGTGCCAGCAGCTCTTACAGGGATGGAAACACCATATATTTT	CASSSYRDGNTIYF
TRBV19	.	.	TRBJ2-7	TGTGCCAGTAGTTTGGCAGGGACCGAGCAGTACTTC	CASSLAGTEQYF
TRBV6-5	TRBD1	.	TRBJ1-3	TGTGCCAGCATTATGACAGGGGTGGAAAACACCATATATTTT	CASIMTGVENTIYF
TRBV29-1	.	.	TRBJ2-5	TGCAGCGTTGAAATGTACCAAGAGACCCAGTACTTC	CSVEMYQETQYF
TRBV12-3/TRBV12-4	.	.	TRBJ1-3	TGTGCCAGCAGTCCATCGGGGGGAGACACCATATATTTT	CASSPSGGDTIYF
TRBV5-1	TRBD1	.	TRBJ2-5	TGCGCCAGCAGCCCATACCAGGGGGCCTGGGAGACCCAGTACTTC	CASSPYQGAWETQYF
TRBV14	.	.	TRBJ2-1	TGTGCCAGCAGCCGCATCCTTCTAGCGACTGAGCAGTTCTTC	CASSRILLATEQFF
TRBV7-2	TRBD1	.	TRBJ1-1	TGTGCCAGCAGCTTAGTGGCGGGACAGGGGGCGAGGGCTTTCTTT	CASSLVAGQGARAFF
TRBV7-3	.	.	TRBJ1-3	TGTGCCAGCAGCATCGGAGGAGGAAACACCATATATTTT	CASSIGGGNTIYF
TRBV2	TRBD1	.	TRBJ2-1	TGTGCCAGCAGTGAAACAGGGGGGTACAATGAGCAGTTCTTC	CASSETGGYNEQFF
TRBV7-3	TRBD1	once	TRBJ2-3	TGTGCCAGCAGCTTCGGACAGGGGTGGACAGATACGCAGTATTTT	CASSFGQGWTDTQYF
TRBV19	TRBD2	.	TRBJ2-1	TGTGCCAGTAGTCGATCTCCGGGACTAGCGGGATTTAATGAGCAGTTCTTC	CASSRSPGLAGFNEQFF
TRBV7-2	.	once	TRBJ2-3	TGTGCCAGCAGCAGCTCCGGGACCTTAGATACGCAGTATTTT	CASSSSGTLDTQYF
TRBV7-8	.	.	TRBJ1-2	TGTGCCAGCAGCCCATTCCTCGAATGGAACTATGGCTACACCTTC	CASSPFLEWNYGYTF
TRBV7-6	.	.	TRBJ2-1	TGTGCCAGCATGGGTGTGGGCAGTAATGAGCAGTTCTTC	CASMGVGSNEQFF